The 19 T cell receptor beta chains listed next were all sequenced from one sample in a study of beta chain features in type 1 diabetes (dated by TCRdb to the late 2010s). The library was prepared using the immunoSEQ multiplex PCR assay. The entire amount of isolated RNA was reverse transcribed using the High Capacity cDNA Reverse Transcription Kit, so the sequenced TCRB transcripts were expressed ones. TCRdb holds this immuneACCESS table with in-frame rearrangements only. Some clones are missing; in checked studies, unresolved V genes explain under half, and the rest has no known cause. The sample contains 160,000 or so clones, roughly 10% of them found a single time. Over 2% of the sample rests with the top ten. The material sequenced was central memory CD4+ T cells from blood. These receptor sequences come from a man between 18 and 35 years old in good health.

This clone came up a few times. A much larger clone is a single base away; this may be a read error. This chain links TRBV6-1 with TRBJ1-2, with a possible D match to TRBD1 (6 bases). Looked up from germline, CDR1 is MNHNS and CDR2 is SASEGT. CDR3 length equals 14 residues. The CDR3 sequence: CARSEALRGYGYTF. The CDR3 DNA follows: TGTGCCCGCAGTGAAGCCCTCAGGGGCTATGGCTACACCTTC.

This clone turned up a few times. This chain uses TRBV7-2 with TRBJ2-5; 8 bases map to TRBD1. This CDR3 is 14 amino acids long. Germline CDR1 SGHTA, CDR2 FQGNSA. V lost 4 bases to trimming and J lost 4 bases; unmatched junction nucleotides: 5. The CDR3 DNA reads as TGTGCCAGCAGCTCCCCGACAGGGGCAGAGACCCAGTACTTC. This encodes CASSSPTGAETQYF.

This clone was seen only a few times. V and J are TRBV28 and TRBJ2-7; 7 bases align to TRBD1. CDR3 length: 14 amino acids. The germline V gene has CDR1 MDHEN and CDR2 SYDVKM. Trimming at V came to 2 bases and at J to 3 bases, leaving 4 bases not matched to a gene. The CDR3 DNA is TGTGCCAGCAGTTTAACGGACAGGAACTACGAGCAGTACTTC. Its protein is CASSLTDRNYEQYF.

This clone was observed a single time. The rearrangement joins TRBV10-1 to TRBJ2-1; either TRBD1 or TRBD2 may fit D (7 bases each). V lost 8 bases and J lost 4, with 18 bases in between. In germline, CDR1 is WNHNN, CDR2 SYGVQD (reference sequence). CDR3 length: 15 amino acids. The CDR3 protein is CASYLTGEGYNEQFF. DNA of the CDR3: TGCGCCAGCTACCTTACAGGGGAGGGGTACAATGAGCAGTTCTTC.

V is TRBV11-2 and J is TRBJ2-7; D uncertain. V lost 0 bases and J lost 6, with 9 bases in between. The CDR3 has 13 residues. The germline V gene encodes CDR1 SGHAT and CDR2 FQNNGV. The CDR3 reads CASSLELRLEQYF. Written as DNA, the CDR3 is TGTGCCAGCAGCTTAGAGTTGCGCCTCGAGCAGTACTTC. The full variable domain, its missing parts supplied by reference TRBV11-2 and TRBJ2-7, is EAGVAQSPRYKIIEKRQSVAFWCNPISGHATLYWYQQILGQGPKLLIQFQNNGVVDDSQLPKDRFSAERLKGVDSTLKIQPAKLEDSAVYLCASSLELRLEQYFGPGTRLTVT.

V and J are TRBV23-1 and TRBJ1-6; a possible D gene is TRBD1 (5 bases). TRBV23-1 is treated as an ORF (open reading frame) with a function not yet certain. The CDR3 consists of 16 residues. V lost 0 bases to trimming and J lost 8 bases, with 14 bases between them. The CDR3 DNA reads TGCGCCAGCAGTCAATCGATTCAGGGTGGGGATTCACCCCTCCACTTT. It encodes CASSQSIQGGDSPLHF.

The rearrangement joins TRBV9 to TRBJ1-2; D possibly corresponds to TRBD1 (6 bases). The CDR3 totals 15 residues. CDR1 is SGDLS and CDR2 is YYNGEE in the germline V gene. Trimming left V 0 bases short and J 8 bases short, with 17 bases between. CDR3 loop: CASSVVTGTSGGYTF. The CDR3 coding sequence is TGTGCCAGCAGCGTAGTTACAGGGACCTCTGGGGGCTACACCTTC.

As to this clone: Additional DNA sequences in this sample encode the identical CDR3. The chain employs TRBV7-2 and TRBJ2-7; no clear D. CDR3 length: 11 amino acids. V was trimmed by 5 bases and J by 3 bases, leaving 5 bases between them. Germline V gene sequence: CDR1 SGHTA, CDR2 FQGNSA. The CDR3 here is CASSLYYEQYF. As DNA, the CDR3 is TGTGCCAGCAGCCTATACTACGAGCAGTACTTC.

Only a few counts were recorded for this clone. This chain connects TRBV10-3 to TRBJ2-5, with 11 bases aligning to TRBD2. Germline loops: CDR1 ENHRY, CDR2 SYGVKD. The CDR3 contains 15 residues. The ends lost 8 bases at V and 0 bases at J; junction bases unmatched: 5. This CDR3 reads CAIRTSGGYQETQYF. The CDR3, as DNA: TGTGCCATCCGAACTAGCGGGGGATACCAAGAGACCCAGTACTTC.

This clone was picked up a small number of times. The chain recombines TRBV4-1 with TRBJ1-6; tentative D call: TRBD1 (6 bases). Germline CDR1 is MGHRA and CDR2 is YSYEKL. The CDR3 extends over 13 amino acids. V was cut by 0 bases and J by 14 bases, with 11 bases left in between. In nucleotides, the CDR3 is TGCGCCAGCAGCCAAGATTGGGACAAATCCCTCCACTTT. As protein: CASSQDWDKSLHF.

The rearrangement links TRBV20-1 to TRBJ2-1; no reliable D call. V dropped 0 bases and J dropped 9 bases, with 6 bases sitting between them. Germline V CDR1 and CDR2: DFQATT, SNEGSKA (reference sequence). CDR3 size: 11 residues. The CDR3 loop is CSARERGEQFF. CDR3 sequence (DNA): TGCAGTGCTAGAGAGCGAGGTGAGCAGTTCTTC.

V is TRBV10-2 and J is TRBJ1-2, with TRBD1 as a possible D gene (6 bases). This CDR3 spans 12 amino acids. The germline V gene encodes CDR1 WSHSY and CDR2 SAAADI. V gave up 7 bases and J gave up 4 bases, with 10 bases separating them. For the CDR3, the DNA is TGCGCCAGCATGAAGGACAGCTATGGCTACACCTTC. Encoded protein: CASMKDSYGYTF.

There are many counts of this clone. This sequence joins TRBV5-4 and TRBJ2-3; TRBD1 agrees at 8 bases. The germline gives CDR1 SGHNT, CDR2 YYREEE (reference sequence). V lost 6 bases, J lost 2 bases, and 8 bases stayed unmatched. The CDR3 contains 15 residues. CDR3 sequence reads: CASKLTGVITDTQYF. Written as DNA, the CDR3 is TGTGCCAGCAAATTGACAGGGGTAATCACAGATACGCAGTATTTT.

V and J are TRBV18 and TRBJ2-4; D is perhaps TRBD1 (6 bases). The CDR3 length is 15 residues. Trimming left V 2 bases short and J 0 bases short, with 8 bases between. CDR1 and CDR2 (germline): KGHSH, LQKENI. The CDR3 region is CASSPGGLAKNIQYF. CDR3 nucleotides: TGTGCCAGCTCACCAGGGGGCTTAGCCAAAAACATTCAGTACTTC.

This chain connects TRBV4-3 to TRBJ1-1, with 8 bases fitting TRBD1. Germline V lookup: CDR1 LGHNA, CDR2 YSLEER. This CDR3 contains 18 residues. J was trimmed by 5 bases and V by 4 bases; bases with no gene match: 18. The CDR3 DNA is TGCGCCAGCAGCCCAAGTAGGACAGGGAGGAGTTCGGGTACTGAAGCTTTCTTT. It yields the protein CASSPSRTGRSSGTEAFF.

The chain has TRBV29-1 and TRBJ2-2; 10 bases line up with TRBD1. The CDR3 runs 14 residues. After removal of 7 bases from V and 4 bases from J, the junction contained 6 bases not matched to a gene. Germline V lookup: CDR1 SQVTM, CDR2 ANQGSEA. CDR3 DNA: TGCAGCGGCGGGGGACAGGGGCGCACCGGGGAGCTGTTTTTT. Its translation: CSGGGQGRTGELFF.

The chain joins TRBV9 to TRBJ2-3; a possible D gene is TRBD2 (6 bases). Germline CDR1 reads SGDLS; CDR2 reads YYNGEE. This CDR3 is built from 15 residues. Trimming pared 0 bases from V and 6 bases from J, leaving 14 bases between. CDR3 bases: TGTGCCAGCAGCGTAGATTCCGGGGGTTGGGATACGCAGTATTTT. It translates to CASSVDSGGWDTQYF. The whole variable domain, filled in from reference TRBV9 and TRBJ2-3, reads DSGVTQTPKHLITATGQRVTLRCSPRSGDLSVYWYQQSLDQGLQFLIQYYNGEERAKGNILERFSAQQFPDLHSELNLSSLELGDSALYFCASSVDSGGWDTQYFGPGTRLTVL.

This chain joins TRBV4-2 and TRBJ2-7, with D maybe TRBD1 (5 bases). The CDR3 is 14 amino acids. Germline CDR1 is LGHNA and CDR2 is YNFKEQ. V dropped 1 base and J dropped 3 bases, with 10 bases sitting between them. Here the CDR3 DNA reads TGTGCCAGCAGCCAAGCCGGTGGACACTACGAGCAGTACTTC. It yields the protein CASSQAGGHYEQYF.

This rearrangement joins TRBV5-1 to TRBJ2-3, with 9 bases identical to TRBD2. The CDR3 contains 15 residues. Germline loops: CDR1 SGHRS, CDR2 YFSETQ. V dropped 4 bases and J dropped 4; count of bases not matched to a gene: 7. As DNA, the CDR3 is TGCGCCAGCAGCATACCGACTAGCGGCGCAGATACGCAGTATTTT. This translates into CASSIPTSGADTQYF.